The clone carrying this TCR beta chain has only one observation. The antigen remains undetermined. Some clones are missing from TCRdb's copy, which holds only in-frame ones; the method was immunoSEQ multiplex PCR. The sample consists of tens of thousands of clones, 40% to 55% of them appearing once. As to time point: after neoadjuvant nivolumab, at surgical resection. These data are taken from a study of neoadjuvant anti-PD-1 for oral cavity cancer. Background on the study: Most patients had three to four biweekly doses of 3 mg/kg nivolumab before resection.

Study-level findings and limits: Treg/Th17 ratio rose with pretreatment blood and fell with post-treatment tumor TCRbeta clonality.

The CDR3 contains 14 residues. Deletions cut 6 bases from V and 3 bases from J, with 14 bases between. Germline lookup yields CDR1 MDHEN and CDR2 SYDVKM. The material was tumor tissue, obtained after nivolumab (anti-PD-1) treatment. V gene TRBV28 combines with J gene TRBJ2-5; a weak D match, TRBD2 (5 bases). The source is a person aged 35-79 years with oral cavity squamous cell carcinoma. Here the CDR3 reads CASRRSRGKETQYF. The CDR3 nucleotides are TGTGCCAGCAGACGGAGCCGGGGAAAAGAGACCCAGTACTTC.